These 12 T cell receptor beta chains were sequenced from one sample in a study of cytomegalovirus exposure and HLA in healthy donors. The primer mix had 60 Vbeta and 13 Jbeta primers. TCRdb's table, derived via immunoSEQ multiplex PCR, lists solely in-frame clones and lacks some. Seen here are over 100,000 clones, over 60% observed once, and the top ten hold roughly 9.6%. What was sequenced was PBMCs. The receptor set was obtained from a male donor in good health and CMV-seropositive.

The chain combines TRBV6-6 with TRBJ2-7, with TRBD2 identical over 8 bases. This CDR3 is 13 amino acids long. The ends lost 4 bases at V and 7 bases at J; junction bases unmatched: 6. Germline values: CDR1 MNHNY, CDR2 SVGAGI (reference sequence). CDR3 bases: TGTGCCAGCAGTTGGGGACTAGGGGGGGAGCAGTACTTC. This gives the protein CASSWGLGGEQYF.

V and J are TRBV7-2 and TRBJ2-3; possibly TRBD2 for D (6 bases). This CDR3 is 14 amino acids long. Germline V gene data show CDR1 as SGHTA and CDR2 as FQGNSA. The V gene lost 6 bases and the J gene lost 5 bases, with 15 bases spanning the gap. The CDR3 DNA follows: TGTGCCAGCAGTCGGGGAGGAAGGGTAGATACGCAGTATTTT. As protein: CASSRGGRVDTQYF.

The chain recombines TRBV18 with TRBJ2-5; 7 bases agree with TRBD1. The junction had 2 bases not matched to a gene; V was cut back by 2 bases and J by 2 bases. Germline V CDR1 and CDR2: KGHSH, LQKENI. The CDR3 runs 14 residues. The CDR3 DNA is TGTGCCAGCTCACCAGCGACAGGGCAAGAGACCCAGTACTTC. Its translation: CASSPATGQETQYF.

The CDR3 sequence is CSVELGLSTEAFF. CDR3 in DNA: TGCAGCGTTGAATTGGGGCTGAGCACTGAAGCTTTCTTT. This chain joins TRBV29-1 and TRBJ1-1, with a tentative D call TRBD1 (5 bases). Germline CDR1 reads SQVTM; CDR2 reads ANQGSEA. Trimming removed 2 bases at V and 4 bases at J, with 11 bases between. The CDR3 spans 13 residues.

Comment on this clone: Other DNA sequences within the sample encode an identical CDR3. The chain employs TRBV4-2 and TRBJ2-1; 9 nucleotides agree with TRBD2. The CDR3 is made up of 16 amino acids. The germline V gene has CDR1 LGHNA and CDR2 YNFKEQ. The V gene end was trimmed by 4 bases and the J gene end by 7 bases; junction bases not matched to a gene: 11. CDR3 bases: TGTGCCAGCAGCCCAAGTTCAGCGGGAGGTGTTAATGAGCAGTTCTTC. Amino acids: CASSPSSAGGVNEQFF.

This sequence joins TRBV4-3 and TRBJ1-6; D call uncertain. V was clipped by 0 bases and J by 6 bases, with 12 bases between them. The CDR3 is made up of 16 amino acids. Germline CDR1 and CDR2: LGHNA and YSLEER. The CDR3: CASSQDRSVVNSPLHF. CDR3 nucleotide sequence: TGCGCCAGCAGCCAAGATCGCAGCGTCGTTAATTCACCCCTCCACTTT.

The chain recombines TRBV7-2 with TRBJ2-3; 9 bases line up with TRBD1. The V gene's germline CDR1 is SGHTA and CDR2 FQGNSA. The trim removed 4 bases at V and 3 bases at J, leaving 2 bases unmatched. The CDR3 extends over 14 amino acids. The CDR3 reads CASSSQGATDTQYF. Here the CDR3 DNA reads TGTGCCAGCAGCTCACAGGGGGCGACAGATACGCAGTATTTT.

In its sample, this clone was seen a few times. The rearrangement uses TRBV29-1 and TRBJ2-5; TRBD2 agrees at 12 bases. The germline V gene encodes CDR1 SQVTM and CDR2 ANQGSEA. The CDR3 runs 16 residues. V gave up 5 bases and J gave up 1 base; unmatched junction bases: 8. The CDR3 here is CSVLTSGSFPQETQYF. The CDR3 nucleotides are TGCAGCGTTTTGACTAGCGGGAGTTTTCCCCAAGAGACCCAGTACTTC. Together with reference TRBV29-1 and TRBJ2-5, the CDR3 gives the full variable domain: SAVISQKPSRDICQRGTSLTIQCQVDSQVTMMFWYRQQPGQSLTLIATANQGSEATYESGFVIDKFPISRPNLTFSTLTVSNMSPEDSSIYLCSVLTSGSFPQETQYFGPGTRLLVL.

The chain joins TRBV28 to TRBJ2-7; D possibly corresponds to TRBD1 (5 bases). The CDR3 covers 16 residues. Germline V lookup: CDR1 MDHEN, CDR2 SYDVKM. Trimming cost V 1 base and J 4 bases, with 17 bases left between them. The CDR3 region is CASSLSQGWLQYEQYF. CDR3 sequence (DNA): TGTGCCAGCAGTTTATCTCAGGGTTGGCTACAATACGAGCAGTACTTC.

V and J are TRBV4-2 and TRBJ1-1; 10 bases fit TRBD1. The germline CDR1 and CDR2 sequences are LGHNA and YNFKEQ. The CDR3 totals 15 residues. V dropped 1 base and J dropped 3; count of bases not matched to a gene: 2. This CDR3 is CASSQGTGGDTEAFF. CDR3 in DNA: TGTGCCAGCAGCCAAGGGACAGGGGGTGACACTGAAGCTTTCTTT.

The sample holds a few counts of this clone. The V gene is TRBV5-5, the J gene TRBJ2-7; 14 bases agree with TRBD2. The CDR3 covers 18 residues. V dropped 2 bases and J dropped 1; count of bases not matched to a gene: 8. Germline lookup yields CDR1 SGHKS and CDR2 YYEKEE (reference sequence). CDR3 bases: TGTGCCAGCAGCTTTAGTGGACTAGCGGGAGGCTTATCCTACGAGCAGTACTTC. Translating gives CASSFSGLAGGLSYEQYF. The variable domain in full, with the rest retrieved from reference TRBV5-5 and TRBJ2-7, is DAGVTQSPTHLIKTRGQQVTLRCSPISGHKSVSWYQQVLGQGPQFIFQYYEKEERGRGNFPDRFSARQFPNYSSELNVNALLLGDSALYLCASSFSGLAGGLSYEQYFGPGTRLTVT.

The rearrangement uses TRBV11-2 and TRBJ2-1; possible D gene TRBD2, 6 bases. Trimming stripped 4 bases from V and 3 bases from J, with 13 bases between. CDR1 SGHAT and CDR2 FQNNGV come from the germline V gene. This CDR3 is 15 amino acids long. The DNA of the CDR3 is TGTGCCAGCAGCTGGGGCTACGGGAGCTACAATGAGCAGTTCTTC. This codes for CASSWGYGSYNEQFF.